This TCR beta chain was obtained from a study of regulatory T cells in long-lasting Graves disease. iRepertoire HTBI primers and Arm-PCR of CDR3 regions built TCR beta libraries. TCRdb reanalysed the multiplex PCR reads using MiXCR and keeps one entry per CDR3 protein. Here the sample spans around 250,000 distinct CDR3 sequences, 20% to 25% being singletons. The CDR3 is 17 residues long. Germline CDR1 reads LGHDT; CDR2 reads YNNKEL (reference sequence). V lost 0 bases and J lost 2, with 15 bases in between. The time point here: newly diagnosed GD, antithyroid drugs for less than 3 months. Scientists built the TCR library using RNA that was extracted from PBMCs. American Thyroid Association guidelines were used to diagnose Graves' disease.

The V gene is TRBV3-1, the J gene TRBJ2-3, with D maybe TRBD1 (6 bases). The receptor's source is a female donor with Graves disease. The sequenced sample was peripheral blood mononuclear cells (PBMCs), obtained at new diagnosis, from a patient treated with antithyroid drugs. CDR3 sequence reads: CASSQEVTGSSTDTQYF. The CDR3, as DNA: TGTGCCAGCAGCCAAGAGGTGACAGGCAGTTCCACAGATACGCAGTATTTT.